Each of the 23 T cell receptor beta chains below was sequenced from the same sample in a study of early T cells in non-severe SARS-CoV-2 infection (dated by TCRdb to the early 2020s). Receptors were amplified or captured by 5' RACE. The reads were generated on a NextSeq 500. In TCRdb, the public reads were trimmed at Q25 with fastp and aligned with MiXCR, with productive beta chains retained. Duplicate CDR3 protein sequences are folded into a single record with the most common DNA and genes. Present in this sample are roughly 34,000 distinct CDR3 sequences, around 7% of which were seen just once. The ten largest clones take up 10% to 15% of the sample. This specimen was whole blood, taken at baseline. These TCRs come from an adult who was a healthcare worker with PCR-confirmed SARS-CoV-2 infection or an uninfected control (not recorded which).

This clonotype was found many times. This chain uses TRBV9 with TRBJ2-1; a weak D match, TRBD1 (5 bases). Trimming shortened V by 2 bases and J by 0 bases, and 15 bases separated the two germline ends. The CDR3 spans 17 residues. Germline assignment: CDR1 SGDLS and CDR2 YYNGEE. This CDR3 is CASSVRGLGSSYNEQFF. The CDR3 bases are TGTGCCAGCAGCGTTAGGGGTTTGGGAAGCTCCTACAATGAGCAGTTCTTC. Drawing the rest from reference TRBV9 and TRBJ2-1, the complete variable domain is DSGVTQTPKHLITATGQRVTLRCSPRSGDLSVYWYQQSLDQGLQFLIQYYNGEERAKGNILERFSAQQFPDLHSELNLSSLELGDSALYFCASSVRGLGSSYNEQFFGPGTRLTVL.

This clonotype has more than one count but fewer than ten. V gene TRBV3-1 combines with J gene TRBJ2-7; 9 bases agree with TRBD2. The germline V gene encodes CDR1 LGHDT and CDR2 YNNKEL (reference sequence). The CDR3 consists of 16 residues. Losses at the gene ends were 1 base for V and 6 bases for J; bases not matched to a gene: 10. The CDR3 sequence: CASSQVFISGRSEQYV. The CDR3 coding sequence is TGTGCCAGCAGCCAAGTATTCATCAGCGGGAGGAGCGAGCAGTACGTC.

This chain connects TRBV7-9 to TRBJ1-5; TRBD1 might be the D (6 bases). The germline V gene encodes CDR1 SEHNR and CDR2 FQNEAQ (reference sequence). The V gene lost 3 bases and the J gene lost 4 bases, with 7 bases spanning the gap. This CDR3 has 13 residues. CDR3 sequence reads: CASSLDSNQPQHF. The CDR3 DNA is TGTGCCAGCAGCTTGGACAGTAATCAGCCCCAGCATTTT.

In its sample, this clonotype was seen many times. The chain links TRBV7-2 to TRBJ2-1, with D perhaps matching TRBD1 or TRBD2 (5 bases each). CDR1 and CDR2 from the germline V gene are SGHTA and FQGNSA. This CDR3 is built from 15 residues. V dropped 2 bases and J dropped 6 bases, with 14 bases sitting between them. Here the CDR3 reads CASSLFGGIGNEQFF. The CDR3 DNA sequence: TGTGCCAGCAGCTTATTTGGGGGAATCGGCAATGAGCAGTTCTTC.

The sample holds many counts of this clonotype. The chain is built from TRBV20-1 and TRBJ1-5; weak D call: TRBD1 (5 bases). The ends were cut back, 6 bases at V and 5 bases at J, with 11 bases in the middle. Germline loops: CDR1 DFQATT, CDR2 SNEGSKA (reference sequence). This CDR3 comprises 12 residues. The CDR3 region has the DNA TGCAGTGCCGGGGCCCTTGATCAGCCCCAGCATTTT. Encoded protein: CSAGALDQPQHF.

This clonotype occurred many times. The CDR3 DNA is TGTGCCAGCAGCAGGGACTCACCGGCCTACAATGAGCAGTTCTTC. Residues: CASSRDSPAYNEQFF. This sequence joins TRBV14 and TRBJ2-1, with D possibly TRBD2 on 6 matching bases. The length of the CDR3 is 15 residues. Per germline, CDR1 SGHDN and CDR2 FVKESK. The V end was cut by 5 bases, the J end by 2 bases, with 13 bases between.

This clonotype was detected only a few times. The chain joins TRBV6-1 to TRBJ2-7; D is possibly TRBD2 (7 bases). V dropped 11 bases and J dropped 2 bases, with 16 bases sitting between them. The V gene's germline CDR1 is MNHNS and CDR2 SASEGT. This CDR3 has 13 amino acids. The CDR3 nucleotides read TGTGCCCGGGGGGCATCGGGGCCCTACGAGCAGTACGTC. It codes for CARGASGPYEQYV.

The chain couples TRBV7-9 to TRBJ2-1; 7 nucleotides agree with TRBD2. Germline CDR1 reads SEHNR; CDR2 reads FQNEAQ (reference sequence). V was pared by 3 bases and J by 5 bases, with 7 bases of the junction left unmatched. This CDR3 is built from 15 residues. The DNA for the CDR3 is TGTGCCAGCAGCTTTGGCGGGAGTGTCGACAATGAGCAGTTCTTC. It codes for CASSFGGSVDNEQFF.

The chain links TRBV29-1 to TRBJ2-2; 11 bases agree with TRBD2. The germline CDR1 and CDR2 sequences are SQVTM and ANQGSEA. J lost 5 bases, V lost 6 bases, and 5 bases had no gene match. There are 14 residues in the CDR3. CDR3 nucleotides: TGCAGCGTGAGACTAGCGGGAAATACCGGGGAGCTGTTTTTT. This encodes CSVRLAGNTGELFF.

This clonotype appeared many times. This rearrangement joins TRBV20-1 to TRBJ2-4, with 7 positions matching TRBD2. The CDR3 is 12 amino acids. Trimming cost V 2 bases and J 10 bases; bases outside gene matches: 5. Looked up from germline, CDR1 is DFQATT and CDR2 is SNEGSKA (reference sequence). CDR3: CSARWGGWIQYF. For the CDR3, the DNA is TGCAGTGCTAGATGGGGGGGGTGGATTCAGTACTTC.

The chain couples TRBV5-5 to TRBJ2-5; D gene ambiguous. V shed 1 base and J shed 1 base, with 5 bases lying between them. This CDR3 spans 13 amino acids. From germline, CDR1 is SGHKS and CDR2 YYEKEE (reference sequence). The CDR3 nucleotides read TGTGCCAGCAGCTTGCGCCCCCAAGAGACCCAGTACTTC. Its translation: CASSLRPQETQYF.

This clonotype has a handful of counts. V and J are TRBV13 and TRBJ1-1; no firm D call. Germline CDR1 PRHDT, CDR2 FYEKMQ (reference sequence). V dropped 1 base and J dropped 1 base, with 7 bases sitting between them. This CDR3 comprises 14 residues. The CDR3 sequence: CASSLDTPNTEAFF. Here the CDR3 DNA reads TGTGCCAGCAGCTTAGACACTCCGAACACTGAAGCTTTCTTT.

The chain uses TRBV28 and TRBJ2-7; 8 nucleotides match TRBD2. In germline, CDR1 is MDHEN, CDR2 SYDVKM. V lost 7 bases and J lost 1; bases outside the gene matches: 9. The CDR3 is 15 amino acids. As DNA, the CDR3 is TGTGCCAGCACCCCGAGCGGGAGTGGATCCTACGAGCAGTACTTC. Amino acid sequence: CASTPSGSGSYEQYF.

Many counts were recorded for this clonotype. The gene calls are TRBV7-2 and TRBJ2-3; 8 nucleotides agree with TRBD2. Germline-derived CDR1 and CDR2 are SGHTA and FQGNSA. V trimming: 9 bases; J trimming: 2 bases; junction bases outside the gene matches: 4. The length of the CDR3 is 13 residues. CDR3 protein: CASQREHTDTQYF. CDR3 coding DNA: TGTGCCAGTCAGCGGGAGCACACAGATACGCAGTATTTT.

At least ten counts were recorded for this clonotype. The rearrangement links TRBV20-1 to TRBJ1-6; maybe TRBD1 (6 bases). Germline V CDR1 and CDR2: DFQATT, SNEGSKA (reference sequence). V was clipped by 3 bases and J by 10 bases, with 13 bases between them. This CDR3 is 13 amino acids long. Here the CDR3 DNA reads TGCAGTGCTAGGGGGTACAGGGACTCACCCCTCCACTTT. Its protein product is CSARGYRDSPLHF.

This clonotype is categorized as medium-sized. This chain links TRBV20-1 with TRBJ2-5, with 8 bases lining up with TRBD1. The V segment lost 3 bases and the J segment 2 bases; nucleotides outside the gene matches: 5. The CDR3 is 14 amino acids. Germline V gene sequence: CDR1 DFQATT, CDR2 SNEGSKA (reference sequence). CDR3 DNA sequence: TGCAGTGCTAGTGAATGGGACAGGCAAGAGACCCAGTACTTC. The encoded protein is CSASEWDRQETQYF.

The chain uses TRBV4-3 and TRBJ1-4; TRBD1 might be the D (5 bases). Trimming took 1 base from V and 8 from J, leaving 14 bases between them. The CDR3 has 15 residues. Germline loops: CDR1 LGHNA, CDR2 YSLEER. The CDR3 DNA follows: TGCGCCAGCAGCCAAGTGGCAGGGAGAGGCGAAAAACTGTTTTTT. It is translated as CASSQVAGRGEKLFF.

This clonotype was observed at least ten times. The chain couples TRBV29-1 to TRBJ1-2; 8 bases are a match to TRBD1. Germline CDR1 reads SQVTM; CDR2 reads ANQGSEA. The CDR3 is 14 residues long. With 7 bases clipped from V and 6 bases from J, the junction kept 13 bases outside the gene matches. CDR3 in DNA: TGCAGCGACTTGACAGGGGAAATTAGGGATGGCTACACCTTC. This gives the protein CSDLTGEIRDGYTF.

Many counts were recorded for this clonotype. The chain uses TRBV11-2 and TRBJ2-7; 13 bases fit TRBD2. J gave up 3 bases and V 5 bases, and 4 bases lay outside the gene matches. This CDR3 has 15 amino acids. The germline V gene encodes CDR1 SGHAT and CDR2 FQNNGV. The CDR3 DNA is TGTGCCAGCAGCCCCCGGACTAGCGGGAGCTACGAGCAGTACTTC. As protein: CASSPRTSGSYEQYF.

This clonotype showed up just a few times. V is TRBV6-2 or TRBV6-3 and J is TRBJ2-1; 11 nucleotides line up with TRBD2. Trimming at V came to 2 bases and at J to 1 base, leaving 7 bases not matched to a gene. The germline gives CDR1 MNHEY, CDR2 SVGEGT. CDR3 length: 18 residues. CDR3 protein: CASSYTPLAGGSYNEQFF. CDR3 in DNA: TGTGCCAGCAGTTACACACCATTAGCGGGAGGGTCCTACAATGAGCAGTTCTTC.

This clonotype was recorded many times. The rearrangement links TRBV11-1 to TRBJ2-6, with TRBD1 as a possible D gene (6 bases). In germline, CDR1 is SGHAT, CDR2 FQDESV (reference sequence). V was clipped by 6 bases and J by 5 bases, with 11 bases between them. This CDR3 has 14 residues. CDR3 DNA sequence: TGTGCCAGCAGGGGCCGGGACAGGGCCAACGTCCTGACTTTC. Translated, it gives CASRGRDRANVLTF.

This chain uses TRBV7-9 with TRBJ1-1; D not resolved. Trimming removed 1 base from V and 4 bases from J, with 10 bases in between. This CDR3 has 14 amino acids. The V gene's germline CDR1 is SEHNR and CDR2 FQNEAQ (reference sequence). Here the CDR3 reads CASSLDQWSTEAFF. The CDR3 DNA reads TGTGCCAGCAGCTTAGATCAATGGAGCACTGAAGCTTTCTTT. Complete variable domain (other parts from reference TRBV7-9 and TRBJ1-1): DTGVSQNPRHKITKRGQNVTFRCDPISEHNRLYWYRQTLGQGPEFLTYFQNEAQLEKSRLLSDRFSAERPKGSFSTLEIQRTEQGDSAMYLCASSLDQWSTEAFFGQGTRLTVV.

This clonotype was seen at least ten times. The CDR3 bases are TGTGCCAGCAGTTTTGGTCTTATTAATTCACCCCTCCACTTT. It yields the protein CASSFGLINSPLHF. The V call is TRBV12-3 or TRBV12-4, the J call TRBJ1-6; D not certain. Trimming removed 3 bases from V and 6 bases from J, with 9 bases in between. This CDR3 comprises 14 residues.